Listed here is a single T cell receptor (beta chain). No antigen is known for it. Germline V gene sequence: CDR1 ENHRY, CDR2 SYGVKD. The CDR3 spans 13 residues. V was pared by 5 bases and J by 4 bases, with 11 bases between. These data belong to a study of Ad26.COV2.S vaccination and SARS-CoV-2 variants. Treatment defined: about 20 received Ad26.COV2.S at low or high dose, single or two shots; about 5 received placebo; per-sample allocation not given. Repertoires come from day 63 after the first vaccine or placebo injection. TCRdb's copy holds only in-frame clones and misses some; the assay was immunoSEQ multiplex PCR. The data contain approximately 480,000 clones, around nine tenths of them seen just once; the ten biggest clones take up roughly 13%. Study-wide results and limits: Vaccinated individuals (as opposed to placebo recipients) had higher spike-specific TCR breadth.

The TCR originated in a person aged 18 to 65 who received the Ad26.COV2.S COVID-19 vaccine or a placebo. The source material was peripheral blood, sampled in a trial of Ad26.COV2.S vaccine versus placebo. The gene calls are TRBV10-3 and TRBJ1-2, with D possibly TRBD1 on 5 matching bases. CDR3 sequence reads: CAISSGTSYGYTF. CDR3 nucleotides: TGTGCCATCAGTTCCGGGACTTCCTATGGCTACACCTTC.